The T cell receptor beta chain described here comes from a study of OX40 agonist ivuxolimab in advanced cancers. Study-wide context: The study gave patients intravenous ivuxolimab at 0.01 to 10 mg/kg every 2 weeks.

Generated by immunoSEQ multiplex PCR, the TCRdb table keeps only in-frame clones and is missing some. The profile shows 85,000 to 100,000 clones, around 85% of them singletons. This clone has only one observation. The antigen is undetermined. Study outcomes and limitations: With doses of 0.1-3.0 mg/kg, partial responders showed among the lowest clonal expansion. The study did not work out the antigen specificity of the expanded peripheral T cells. The study found that CD8+ T cells averaged more expanded clones than CD4+.

This CDR3 has 15 residues. The V end was cut by 0 bases, the J end by 8 bases, with 17 bases between. Germline lookup yields CDR1 SGHRS and CDR2 YFSETQ. The material was CD4+ or CD8+ T cells sorted from blood, obtained in a trial of the OX40 agonist ivuxolimab. The rearrangement uses TRBV5-1 and TRBJ1-2; D perhaps matches TRBD1 (5 bases). The clonotype comes from an adult with an advanced solid tumor such as melanoma, head and neck, liver or kidney cancer. In DNA, the CDR3 is TGCGCCAGCAGCTTGGCCGTGGTAAAGGACAACGGCTACACCTTC. It encodes CASSLAVVKDNGYTF.